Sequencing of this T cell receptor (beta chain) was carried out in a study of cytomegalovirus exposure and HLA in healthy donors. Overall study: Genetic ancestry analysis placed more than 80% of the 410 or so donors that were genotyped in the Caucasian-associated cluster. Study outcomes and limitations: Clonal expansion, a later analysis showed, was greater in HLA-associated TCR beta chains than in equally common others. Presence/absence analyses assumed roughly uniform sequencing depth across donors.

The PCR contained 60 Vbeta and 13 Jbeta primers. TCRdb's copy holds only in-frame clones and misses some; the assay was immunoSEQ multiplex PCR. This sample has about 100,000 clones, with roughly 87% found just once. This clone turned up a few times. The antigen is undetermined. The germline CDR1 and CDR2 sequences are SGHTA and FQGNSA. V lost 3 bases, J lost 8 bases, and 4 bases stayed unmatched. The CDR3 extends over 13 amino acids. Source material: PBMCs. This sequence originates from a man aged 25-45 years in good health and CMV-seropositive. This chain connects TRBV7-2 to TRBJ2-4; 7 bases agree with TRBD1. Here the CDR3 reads CASSLTGRHIQYF. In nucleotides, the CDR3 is TGTGCCAGCAGCTTGACAGGGCGGCACATTCAGTACTTC.